The 5 T cell receptor beta chains below come from one sample, sequenced in a study of shared clonotypes between healthy human individuals (dated by TCRdb to the early 2020s). Libraries were built with the immunoSEQ multiplex PCR assay. TCRdb re-hosts the immuneACCESS table, in-frame sequences only. Its copies lack some clones; in the studies checked, an unresolved V gene accounts for under half of them, and the cause for the rest is not known. The sample profile shows around 440,000 clones; roughly 80% of them were found once. The ten biggest clones cover around 12% of the sample. What was sequenced was PBMCs. All receptors come from a woman aged 35 to 49 in good health. Some clones in this sample may be carry-over from other donors' samples.

J is TRBJ2-7 and V is TRBV11-2, with D perhaps TRBD2 (5 bases). Germline V gives CDR1 SGHAT, CDR2 FQNNGV. V lost 2 bases and J 0 bases, leaving 11 bases between the germline ends. There are 15 residues in the CDR3. CDR3: CASSLTGSFSYEQYF. The DNA of the CDR3 is TGTGCCAGCAGCTTAACGGGGTCATTCTCCTACGAGCAGTACTTC. Drawing the rest from reference TRBV11-2 and TRBJ2-7, the complete variable domain is EAGVAQSPRYKIIEKRQSVAFWCNPISGHATLYWYQQILGQGPKLLIQFQNNGVVDDSQLPKDRFSAERLKGVDSTLKIQPAKLEDSAVYLCASSLTGSFSYEQYFGPGTRLTVT.

This chain uses TRBV7-2 with TRBJ2-7, with D unresolved. Trimming cost V 1 base and J 2 bases, with 15 bases left between them. Germline V CDR1 and CDR2: SGHTA, FQGNSA. The CDR3 spans 16 residues. The CDR3 here is CASSLDSGLAAYEQYF. In DNA form, the CDR3 reads TGTGCCAGCAGCTTAGACTCGGGCCTCGCGGCCTACGAGCAGTACTTC.

The gene calls are TRBV11-2 and TRBJ1-5, with D unclear. The V gene lost 1 base and the J gene lost 6 bases, with 7 bases spanning the gap. The germline V gene encodes CDR1 SGHAT and CDR2 FQNNGV. This CDR3 comprises 13 residues. CDR3 DNA sequence: TGTGCCAGCAGCTTAGGGTTAGCTCAGCCCCAGCATTTT. This encodes CASSLGLAQPQHF.

This clone was recorded only once. The chain combines TRBV28 with TRBJ2-1, with a possible D match to TRBD1 (6 bases). The V end lost 6 bases, the J end lost 5 bases, and 17 bases lay between the germline ends. The CDR3 runs to 15 residues. Germline V gene sequence: CDR1 MDHEN, CDR2 SYDVKM. CDR3 in amino acids: CASRKPGTSHNEQFF. The CDR3, as DNA: TGTGCCAGCAGGAAGCCCGGGACATCCCACAATGAGCAGTTCTTC.

The chain links TRBV5-6 to TRBJ2-3; 7 nucleotides align to TRBD1. V was clipped by 2 bases and J by 9 bases; unmatched bases: 3. The CDR3 runs 12 residues. Per the germline V gene, CDR1 is SGHDT and CDR2 is YYEEEE. This CDR3 reads CASSFPTGTQYF. The CDR3 DNA is TGTGCCAGCAGCTTTCCGACAGGGACGCAGTATTTT.